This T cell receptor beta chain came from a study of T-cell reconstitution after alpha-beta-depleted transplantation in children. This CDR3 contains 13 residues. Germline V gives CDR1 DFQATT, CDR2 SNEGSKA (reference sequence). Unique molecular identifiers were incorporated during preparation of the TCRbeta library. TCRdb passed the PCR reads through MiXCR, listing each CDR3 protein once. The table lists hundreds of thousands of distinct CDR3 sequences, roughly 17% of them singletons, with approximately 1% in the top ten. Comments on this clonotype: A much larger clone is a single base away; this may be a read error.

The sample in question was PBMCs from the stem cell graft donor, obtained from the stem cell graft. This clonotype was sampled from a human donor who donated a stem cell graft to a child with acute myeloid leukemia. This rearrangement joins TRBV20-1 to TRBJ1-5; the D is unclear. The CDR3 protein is CSAGFNSNRPQHF. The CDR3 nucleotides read TGCAGTGCTGGCTTCAATAGCAATCGGCCCCAGCATTTT.